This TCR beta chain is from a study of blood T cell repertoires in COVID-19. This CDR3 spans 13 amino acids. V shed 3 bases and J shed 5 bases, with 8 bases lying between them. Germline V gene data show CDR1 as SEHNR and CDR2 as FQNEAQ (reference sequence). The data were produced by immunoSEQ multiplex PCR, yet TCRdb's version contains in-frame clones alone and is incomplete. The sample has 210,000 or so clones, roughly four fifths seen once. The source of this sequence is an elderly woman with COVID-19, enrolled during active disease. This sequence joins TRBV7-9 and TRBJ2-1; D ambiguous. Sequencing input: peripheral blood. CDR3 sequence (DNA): TGTGCCAGCAGCTTCAGACAAGACAATGAGCAGTTCTTC. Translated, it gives CASSFRQDNEQFF.